Below, 22 T cell receptor beta chains from the same sample are listed, as sequenced in a study of blood T cell repertoires in COVID-19. Using immunoSEQ multiplex PCR, the repertoire was profiled, and TCRdb retains in-frame clones only, with some absent. The sample records roughly 300,000 clones, roughly 85% being singletons. Input material: PBMCs or T cells enriched from blood (not recorded which). Receptor source: a woman aged 25 to 39 who had recovered from COVID-19.

The rearrangement links TRBV5-1 to TRBJ1-1; 9 nucleotides match TRBD1. V lost 4 bases to trimming and J lost 4 bases; unmatched junction nucleotides: 8. The CDR3 loop spans 15 amino acids. Germline V lookup: CDR1 SGHRS, CDR2 YFSETQ. CDR3 amino acids: CASSRSGTGTTEAFF. The CDR3 bases are TGCGCCAGCAGCCGGTCCGGGACAGGGACCACTGAAGCTTTCTTT.

The genes are TRBV4-1 and TRBJ1-4; D remains ambiguous. V was pared by 0 bases and J by 7 bases, with 15 bases between. This CDR3 is 16 amino acids long. Germline loops: CDR1 MGHRA, CDR2 YSYEKL. The CDR3 nucleotides read TGCGCCAGCAGCCAAGACTTGCGGGAGGGTGGTGAAAAACTGTTTTTT. Amino acid sequence: CASSQDLREGGEKLFF.

V is TRBV7-3 and J is TRBJ2-7; D unresolved. The V end was cut by 5 bases, the J end by 9 bases, with 14 bases between. Germline V gives CDR1 SGHTA, CDR2 FQGTGA. The CDR3 is 12 amino acids. The DNA of the CDR3 is TGTGCCAGCAGCCCCACCTTGACGGGGCAGTACTTC. Translating it yields CASSPTLTGQYF. Variable domain in full (rest from reference TRBV7-3 and TRBJ2-7): GAGVSQTPSNKVTEKGKYVELRCDPISGHTALYWYRQSLGQGPEFLIYFQGTGAADDSGLPNDRFFAVRPEGSVSTLKIQRTERGDSAVYLCASSPTLTGQYFGPGTRLTVT.

The V gene is TRBV19, the J gene TRBJ2-7; perhaps TRBD1 as D (6 bases). The germline CDR1 and CDR2 sequences are LNHDA and SQIVND (reference sequence). V gave up 8 bases and J gave up 3 bases, with 8 bases separating them. The CDR3 has 11 residues. CDR3 nucleotides: TGTGCCAGTGAACAGGGCTACGAGCAGTACTTC. This sequence encodes CASEQGYEQYF.

A few counts support this clone. The V call is TRBV27, the J call TRBJ1-1, with TRBD1 matching over 7 bases. V was pared by 0 bases and J by 8 bases, with 6 bases of the junction left unmatched. The CDR3 is 14 amino acids. The germline gives CDR1 MNHEY, CDR2 SMNVEV (reference sequence). The CDR3 DNA sequence: TGTGCCAGCAGTTTATCAGGGACAGTTACAGAAGCTTTCTTT. It translates to CASSLSGTVTEAFF.

The genes are TRBV12-3 or TRBV12-4 and TRBJ2-5; 7 nucleotides agree with TRBD1. This CDR3 has 13 residues. The trim removed 5 bases at V and 4 bases at J, leaving 4 bases unmatched. CDR3 residues: CASSRNRGETQYF. In DNA, the CDR3 is TGTGCCAGCAGTCGGAACAGGGGAGAGACCCAGTACTTC.

This clone was seen only a few times. The gene calls are TRBV7-2 and TRBJ2-7; 10 bases map to TRBD2. The germline CDR1 and CDR2 sequences are SGHTA and FQGNSA. V lost 5 bases, J lost 7 bases, and 8 bases stayed unmatched. There are 14 residues in the CDR3. For the CDR3, the DNA is TGTGCCAGCAGCCCACTACTAGCGGGGTTTGAGCAGTACTTC. The encoded protein is CASSPLLAGFEQYF.

This chain connects TRBV29-1 to TRBJ1-2, with no clear D. The germline V gene has CDR1 SQVTM and CDR2 ANQGSEA. Deletions cut 6 bases from V and 3 bases from J, with 11 bases between. The CDR3 totals 12 residues. CDR3 loop: CSVVRGDYGYTF. The CDR3, as DNA: TGCAGCGTCGTACGCGGGGACTATGGCTACACCTTC.

The chain couples TRBV11-2 to TRBJ1-2; TRBD1 aligns across 7 bases. CDR3 size: 14 residues. V gave up 2 bases and J gave up 5 bases; unmatched junction bases: 5. The V gene's germline CDR1 is SGHAT and CDR2 FQNNGV. The CDR3 nucleotides are TGTGCCAGCAGCTTATTCCCAGGGGGTTATGGCTACACCTTC. It specifies CASSLFPGGYGYTF. Using reference TRBV11-2 and TRBJ1-2 for the parts outside the CDR3, the full variable domain is EAGVAQSPRYKIIEKRQSVAFWCNPISGHATLYWYQQILGQGPKLLIQFQNNGVVDDSQLPKDRFSAERLKGVDSTLKIQPAKLEDSAVYLCASSLFPGGYGYTFGSGTRLTVV.

This clone was picked up one time. The chain is built from TRBV6-5 and TRBJ2-2; D remains ambiguous. The CDR3 spans 15 residues. Deletions cut 7 bases from V and 4 bases from J, with 16 bases between. Looked up from germline, CDR1 is MNHEY and CDR2 is SVGAGI. The CDR3 nucleotides read TGTGCCAGCACTGGTGCCCAACCGGGCACCGGGGAGCTGTTTTTT. As protein: CASTGAQPGTGELFF.

The J gene is TRBJ2-7, the V gene TRBV11-2; TRBD1 matches 7 bases. The germline CDR1 and CDR2 sequences are SGHAT and FQNNGV. The CDR3 consists of 16 residues. V lost 4 bases and J lost 0; bases outside the gene matches: 9. The chain's CDR3 is CASSSLRDRVSYEQYF. The CDR3 DNA reads TGTGCCAGCAGCTCCCTCAGAGACAGGGTCTCCTACGAGCAGTACTTC.

This chain uses TRBV6-1 with TRBJ1-2; 10 bases match TRBD1. Germline trimming cut 3 bases from V and 9 bases from J; bases unmatched to any gene: 4. The CDR3 is 13 amino acids. Germline CDR1 is MNHNS and CDR2 is SASEGT. In nucleotides, the CDR3 is TGTGCCAGCAGTGAGCGGGACAGGGGTCGCTACACCTTC. Translated, it gives CASSERDRGRYTF.

V and J are TRBV5-1 and TRBJ2-7; 7 bases fit TRBD1. The CDR3 totals 15 residues. CDR1 is SGHRS, CDR2 YFSETQ, per germline. V shed 0 bases and J 5 bases; nucleotides not matched to a gene: 8. CDR3 in DNA: TGCGCCAGCAGCTTGGACGGTGACAGGGTAGACGAGCAGTACTTC. Its translation is CASSLDGDRVDEQYF.

The rearrangement joins TRBV18 to TRBJ1-2, with D possibly matching TRBD1 (6 bases). This CDR3 is 14 amino acids long. V lost 3 bases and J 7 bases, leaving 15 bases between the germline ends. The germline CDR1 and CDR2 sequences are KGHSH and LQKENI. The CDR3 reads CASSPRGGLGGYTF. The DNA for the CDR3 is TGTGCCAGCTCACCTCGAGGGGGATTGGGTGGCTACACCTTC.

This clone was counted a few times. The chain has TRBV6-6 and TRBJ1-6, with D perhaps TRBD1 (5 bases). Germline V gene sequence: CDR1 MNHNY, CDR2 SVGAGI (reference sequence). Trimming left V 5 bases short and J 8 bases short, with 22 bases between. The CDR3 has 17 amino acids. CDR3 DNA: TGTGCCAGCAGTCCCGGGGAGGTGGGGGTATTTTATTCACCCCTCCACTTT. This codes for CASSPGEVGVFYSPLHF.

V usage is TRBV10-3 and J usage is TRBJ2-2, with D possibly being TRBD2 (5 bases). The CDR3 spans 13 residues. The V end was cut by 4 bases, the J end by 5 bases, with 8 bases between. The germline V gene has CDR1 ENHRY and CDR2 SYGVKD. CDR3 in amino acids: CAISGWETGELFF. The CDR3, as DNA: TGTGCCATCAGTGGGTGGGAGACCGGGGAGCTGTTTTTT.

In its sample, this clone was seen once. This sequence joins TRBV29-1 and TRBJ2-3, with TRBD2 identical over 10 bases. This CDR3 region has 14 residues. Germline CDR1 is SQVTM and CDR2 is ANQGSEA. V dropped 4 bases and J dropped 1; count of bases not matched to a gene: 2. The CDR3: CSVALAGGTDTQYF. In DNA, the CDR3 is TGCAGCGTTGCGCTAGCGGGGGGCACAGATACGCAGTATTTT.

The J gene is TRBJ2-7, the V gene TRBV9, with 9 bases fitting TRBD1. V dropped 0 bases and J dropped 7; count of bases not matched to a gene: 5. This CDR3 comprises 14 residues. Per the germline V gene, CDR1 is SGDLS and CDR2 is YYNGEE. CDR3 loop: CASSVEGTGREQYF. The CDR3, as DNA: TGTGCCAGCAGCGTAGAGGGGACAGGGCGGGAGCAGTACTTC.

This clone is a singleton in its sample. This chain connects TRBV3-1 (or the pseudogene TRBV3-2) to TRBJ2-1; TRBD2 matches 15 bases. Trimming at V came to 3 bases and at J to 8 bases, leaving 8 bases not matched to a gene. Germline CDR1 reads LGHDT; CDR2 reads YNNKEL (reference sequence). The CDR3 is 17 residues long. The DNA for the CDR3 is TGTGCCAGCAGCCAGCTCCGGACTAGCGGGGGGGTCCATGAGCAGTTCTTC. Translation gives CASSQLRTSGGVHEQFF.

The chain employs TRBV11-3 and TRBJ1-5, with unresolved D. Germline V gene lookup returns CDR1 SGHNT and CDR2 YENEEA. V was cut by 0 bases and J by 0 bases, with 12 bases left in between. The CDR3 runs 17 residues. Here the CDR3 reads CASSLDPQKYSNQPQHF. The DNA for the CDR3 is TGTGCCAGCAGCTTAGATCCCCAGAAGTATAGCAATCAGCCCCAGCATTTT.

The chain links TRBV19 to TRBJ1-4; D perhaps matches TRBD1 (5 bases). V dropped 4 bases and J dropped 8 bases, with 17 bases sitting between them. Per the germline V gene, CDR1 is LNHDA and CDR2 is SQIVND (reference sequence). CDR3 length equals 15 residues. The CDR3 region is CASSSTTGAYEKLFF. The CDR3 DNA sequence: TGTGCCAGTAGTAGCACCACAGGAGCATACGAAAAACTGTTTTTT.

The chain joins TRBV3-1 (or the pseudogene TRBV3-2) to TRBJ1-1; maybe TRBD1 (6 bases). This CDR3 has 17 amino acids. V was clipped by 4 bases and J by 4 bases, with 22 bases between them. Per germline, CDR1 LGHDT and CDR2 YNNKEL (reference sequence). The CDR3 is CASSPPGIQGWGTEAFF. CDR3 bases: TGTGCCAGCAGCCCCCCTGGCATACAGGGATGGGGCACTGAAGCTTTCTTT.